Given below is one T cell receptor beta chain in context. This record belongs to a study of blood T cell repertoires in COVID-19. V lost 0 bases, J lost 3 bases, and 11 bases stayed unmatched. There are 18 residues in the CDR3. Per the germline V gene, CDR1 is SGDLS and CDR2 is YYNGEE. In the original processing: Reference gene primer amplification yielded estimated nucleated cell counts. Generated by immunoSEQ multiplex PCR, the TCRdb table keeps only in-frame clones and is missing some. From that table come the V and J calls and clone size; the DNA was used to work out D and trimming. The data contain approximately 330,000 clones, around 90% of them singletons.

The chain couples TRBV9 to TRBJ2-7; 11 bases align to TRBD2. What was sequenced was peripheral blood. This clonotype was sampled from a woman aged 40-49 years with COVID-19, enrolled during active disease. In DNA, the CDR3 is TGTGCCAGCAGCGTAGGGTCTGGCTGGGGACTAGCGGACTACGAGCAGTACTTC. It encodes CASSVGSGWGLADYEQYF.